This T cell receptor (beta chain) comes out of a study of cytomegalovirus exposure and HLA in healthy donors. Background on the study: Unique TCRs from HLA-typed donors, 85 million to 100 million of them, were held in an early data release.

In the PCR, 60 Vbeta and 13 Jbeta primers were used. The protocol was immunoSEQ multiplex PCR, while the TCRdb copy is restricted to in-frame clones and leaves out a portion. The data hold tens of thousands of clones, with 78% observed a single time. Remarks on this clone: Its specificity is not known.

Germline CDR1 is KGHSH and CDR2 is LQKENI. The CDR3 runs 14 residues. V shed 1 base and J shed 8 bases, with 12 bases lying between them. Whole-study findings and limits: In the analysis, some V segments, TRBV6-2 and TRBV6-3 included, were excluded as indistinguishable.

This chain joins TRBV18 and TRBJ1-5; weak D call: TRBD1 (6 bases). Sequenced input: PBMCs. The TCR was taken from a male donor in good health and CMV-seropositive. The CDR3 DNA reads TGTGCCAGCTCACCACAGTCAGGGGTTGAGCCCCAGCATTTT. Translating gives CASSPQSGVEPQHF. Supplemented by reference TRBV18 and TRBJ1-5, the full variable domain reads NAGVMQNPRHLVRRRGQEARLRCSPMKGHSHVYWYRQLPEEGLKFMVYLQKENIIDESGMPKERFSAEFPKEGPSILRIQQVVRGDSAAYFCASSPQSGVEPQHFGDGTRLSIL.